The 31 T cell receptor beta chains given below trace back to one sample, sequenced in a study of preoperative IRX-2 immunotherapy in early breast cancer. Treatment defined: preoperative locoregional IRX-2 cytokine immunotherapy. Assay used: immunoSEQ multiplex PCR; TCRdb lists only in-frame clones, some missing. The sample shows approximately 24,000 clones, around 90% of them seen only once. The source material was tumor tissue, sampled after IRX-2 immunotherapy. The receptors derive from a human donor with breast cancer.

This clone was seen a single time. V and J are TRBV5-6 and TRBJ1-1; 7 nucleotides match TRBD1. CDR3 length: 13 amino acids. J lost 3 bases, V lost 5 bases, and 4 bases had no gene match. Germline-derived CDR1 and CDR2 are SGHDT and YYEEEE. DNA of the CDR3: TGTGCCAGCAGTGACAGGGAGTACACTGAAGCTTTCTTT. The encoded protein is CASSDREYTEAFF.

This clone has just one count. V usage is TRBV28 and J usage is TRBJ1-4; D gene uncertain. The germline V and J ends were trimmed by 10 bases and 2 bases, with 20 bases remaining between them. In germline, CDR1 is MDHEN, CDR2 SYDVKM. The CDR3 has 16 residues. The CDR3 bases are TGTGCCATCTCGGGCGCCGAGGCAGGCACTAATGAAAAACTGTTTTTT. This encodes CAISGAEAGTNEKLFF.

This clone is termed medium-sized. The chain links TRBV4-1 to TRBJ2-3; 9 bases map to TRBD2. The CDR3 runs 16 residues. Looked up from germline, CDR1 is MGHRA and CDR2 is YSYEKL. Losses at the gene ends were 4 bases for V and 0 bases for J; bases not matched to a gene: 5. This chain's CDR3 is CASSLTRGGSTDTQYF. CDR3 DNA: TGCGCCAGCAGCCTAACGCGGGGGGGAAGCACAGATACGCAGTATTTT.

This chain's CDR3 is CASSSSGNLNSPLHF. The CDR3 DNA reads TGTGCCAGCAGCTCGTCAGGGAACTTAAATTCACCCCTCCACTTT. The chain has TRBV7-9 and TRBJ1-6; D may be TRBD1 (5 bases). The CDR3 consists of 15 residues. Looked up from germline, CDR1 is SEHNR and CDR2 is FQNEAQ (reference sequence). With 4 bases removed from V and 7 bases from J, the gap between germline ends came to 14 bases.

The chain combines TRBV7-6 with TRBJ1-3, with D tentatively TRBD1 (5 bases). Germline loops: CDR1 SGHVS, CDR2 FNYEAQ. The CDR3 is 16 residues long. V lost 5 bases and J 6 bases, leaving 20 bases between the germline ends. The CDR3 reads CASSASTDPGVNTIYF. Written as DNA, the CDR3 is TGTGCCAGCAGCGCCTCGACAGACCCTGGGGTAAACACCATATATTTT.

This chain uses TRBV6-6 with TRBJ1-6, with 7 bases matching TRBD1. Germline lookup yields CDR1 MNHNY and CDR2 SVGAGI (reference sequence). V lost 4 bases to trimming and J lost 9 bases; unmatched junction nucleotides: 9. The CDR3 sequence is 15 residues long. The CDR3 bases are TGTGCCAGCAGTTCGGGACAGCCAGGGGCTTCACCCCTCCACTTT. As protein: CASSSGQPGASPLHF.

This chain links TRBV10-3 with TRBJ1-1; 8 bases are shared with TRBD1. The germline CDR1 and CDR2 sequences are ENHRY and SYGVKD. The CDR3 runs 14 residues. The J segment lost 1 base and the V segment lost 5 bases, leaving 3 bases of the junction unmatched. The CDR3 nucleotides read TGTGCCATCAGTCAGACAGGGGCGAACACTGAAGCTTTCTTT. This translates into CAISQTGANTEAFF.

The J gene is TRBJ1-6, the V gene TRBV19; D not resolved. Germline CDR1 reads LNHDA; CDR2 reads SQIVND (reference sequence). This CDR3 comprises 13 residues. The V end was cut by 5 bases, the J end by 3 bases, with 5 bases between. This CDR3 reads CASSADYNSPLHF. Here the CDR3 DNA reads TGTGCCAGTAGTGCAGACTATAATTCACCCCTCCACTTT.

The chain uses TRBV9 and TRBJ2-5; TRBD2 aligns across 7 bases. Looked up from germline, CDR1 is SGDLS and CDR2 is YYNGEE. Trimming took 0 bases from V and 5 from J; bases not matched to a gene: 7. The CDR3 is 15 residues long. This CDR3 reads CASSVGGGVEETQYF. The CDR3 nucleotides read TGTGCCAGCAGCGTAGGCGGGGGAGTGGAGGAGACCCAGTACTTC.

The chain links TRBV29-1 to TRBJ1-6, with a weak D call TRBD1 (5 bases). CDR1 is SQVTM and CDR2 is ANQGSEA in the germline V gene. The length of the CDR3 is 15 residues. V lost 7 bases, J lost 5 bases, and 18 bases lay in between. CDR3 loop: CSAPTALKDNSPLHF. The CDR3 DNA is TGCAGCGCCCCGACAGCCCTGAAGGATAATTCACCCCTCCACTTT.

The J gene is TRBJ2-2, the V gene TRBV12-5, with no clear D. Germline V gene sequence: CDR1 LGHNT, CDR2 FRNRAP. Trimming took off 2 bases at V and 4 bases at J, with 5 bases between the two ends. The CDR3 spans 13 residues. The CDR3 DNA is TGTGCTAGTGGTTTGTCCAGCACCGGGGAGCTGTTTTTT. Translation gives CASGLSSTGELFF.

In this sample, this clone turned up once. V is TRBV27 and J is TRBJ2-7, with 8 bases that match TRBD1. The J segment lost 3 bases and the V segment lost 5 bases, leaving 12 bases of the junction unmatched. Germline CDR1 reads MNHEY; CDR2 reads SMNVEV (reference sequence). The CDR3 consists of 16 residues. The CDR3 here is CASSDFGTGNFYEQYF. CDR3 in DNA: TGTGCCAGCAGTGATTTCGGGACAGGTAATTTCTACGAGCAGTACTTC.

As regards this clone: Other DNA sequences in this specimen translate into the identical CDR3. The rearrangement links TRBV6-5 to TRBJ2-7; D not resolved. Germline CDR1 reads MNHEY; CDR2 reads SVGAGI. The CDR3 covers 13 residues. The V gene lost 0 bases and the J gene lost 4 bases, with 7 bases spanning the gap. CDR3 nucleotides: TGTGCCAGCAGTTACTCGAGAGGATACGAGCAGTACGTC. This gives the protein CASSYSRGYEQYV.

V usage is TRBV19 and J usage is TRBJ2-3; 7 bases align to TRBD2. The V and J ends lost 3 bases and 3 bases, in that order; junction bases with no gene match: 6. The CDR3 has 15 residues. Germline-derived CDR1 and CDR2 are LNHDA and SQIVND (reference sequence). The CDR3 reads CASSIPWGGTDTQYF. The CDR3 DNA reads as TGTGCCAGTAGTATCCCTTGGGGGGGTACAGATACGCAGTATTTT.

This rearrangement joins TRBV5-1 to TRBJ2-1; 10 bases agree with TRBD2. Germline CDR1 is SGHRS and CDR2 is YFSETQ. V gave up 4 bases and J gave up 6 bases; unmatched junction bases: 4. This CDR3 spans 14 amino acids. CDR3 sequence: CASSVSGGINEQFF. The DNA of the CDR3 is TGCGCCAGCAGCGTTAGCGGGGGGATCAATGAGCAGTTCTTC. Full variable domain (outside the CDR3, taken from reference TRBV5-1 and TRBJ2-1): KAGVTQTPRYLIKTRGQQVTLSCSPISGHRSVSWYQQTPGQGLQFLFEYFSETQRNKGNFPGRFSGRQFSNSRSEMNVSTLELGDSALYLCASSVSGGINEQFFGPGTRLTVL.

V usage is TRBV15 and J usage is TRBJ2-2; D may be TRBD2 (5 bases). This CDR3 contains 13 residues. Germline V gives CDR1 LNHNV, CDR2 YYDKDF (reference sequence). Trimming pared 1 base from V and 5 bases from J, leaving 5 bases between. For the CDR3, the DNA is TGTGCCACCAGCAGAGCGGGGACCGGGGAGCTGTTTTTT. Its translation is CATSRAGTGELFF.

The chain combines TRBV4-2 with TRBJ2-5; the match to TRBD2 covers 7 bases. Germline trimming cut 2 bases from V and 2 bases from J; bases unmatched to any gene: 8. Per the germline V gene, CDR1 is LGHNA and CDR2 is YNFKEQ. The CDR3 sequence is 16 residues long. DNA for the CDR3: TGTGCCAGCAGCCAATCAGGGCTCGGGGGGCAAGAGACCCAGTACTTC. Its protein is CASSQSGLGGQETQYF.

This clone was detected once. Distinct nucleotide sequences in the sample also encode this CDR3. The CDR3 sequence is CASSLGGDQPQHF. CDR3 sequence (DNA): TGTGCCAGCAGCTTAGGGGGTGATCAGCCCCAGCATTTT. The chain combines TRBV7-9 with TRBJ1-5, with D unclear. From germline, CDR1 is SEHNR and CDR2 FQNEAQ (reference sequence). This CDR3 region has 13 residues. V was cut by 1 base and J by 5 bases, with 6 bases left in between.

V and J are TRBV5-1 and TRBJ2-3; D is unresolved. Trimming removed 4 bases from V and 0 bases from J, with 12 bases in between. The CDR3 is made up of 15 amino acids. Germline assignment: CDR1 SGHRS and CDR2 YFSETQ. The CDR3 here is CASSTQVSSTDTQYF. The CDR3 DNA reads as TGCGCCAGCAGCACCCAGGTTTCTAGCACAGATACGCAGTATTTT.

The rearrangement uses TRBV4-2 and TRBJ2-2; 7 bases are a match to TRBD1. Trimming cost V 4 bases and J 2 bases; bases outside gene matches: 7. The CDR3 extends over 16 amino acids. CDR1 is LGHNA, CDR2 YNFKEQ, per germline. Written as DNA, the CDR3 is TGTGCCAGCAGCCGGACAGGCGTAGGAAACACCGGGGAGCTGTTTTTT. This translates into CASSRTGVGNTGELFF.

This clone was detected once. J is TRBJ1-5 and V is TRBV5-8; D perhaps matches TRBD1 (5 bases). The CDR3 sequence is 13 residues long. The V gene lost 4 bases and the J gene lost 5 bases, with 10 bases spanning the gap. From germline, CDR1 is SGHTS and CDR2 YDEGEE. In nucleotides, the CDR3 is TGTGCCAGCAGCAGACAAGGGGATCAGCCCCAGCATTTT. The encoded protein is CASSRQGDQPQHF.

The gene calls are TRBV5-4 and TRBJ1-2, with D perhaps TRBD1 (6 bases). V lost 6 bases and J lost 3, with 27 bases in between. This CDR3 comprises 18 residues. From germline, CDR1 is SGHNT and CDR2 YYREEE (reference sequence). The CDR3 nucleotides are TGTGCCAGCACCCCGGGCAGGGGATGGGGCCTTATGGACTATGGCTACACCTTC. Its protein product is CASTPGRGWGLMDYGYTF.

This clone was seen a single time. V is TRBV30 and J is TRBJ2-7; TRBD1 matches 8 bases. V was pared by 5 bases and J by 1 base, with 4 bases of the junction left unmatched. Germline loops: CDR1 GTSNPN, CDR2 SVGIG (reference sequence). The CDR3 totals 13 residues. This chain's CDR3 is CAWVRDRSYEQYF. The CDR3 nucleotides are TGTGCCTGGGTCCGGGACAGGTCCTACGAGCAGTACTTC.

The J gene is TRBJ1-2, the V gene TRBV9; 8 bases line up with TRBD1. J was trimmed by 3 bases and V by 3 bases; bases with no gene match: 10. Germline V gene lookup returns CDR1 SGDLS and CDR2 YYNGEE. The CDR3 is 16 residues long. CDR3: CASSADRTGWDYGYTF. The CDR3 bases are TGTGCCAGCAGCGCTGATAGGACAGGGTGGGACTATGGCTACACCTTC.

The chain combines TRBV7-2 with TRBJ1-6, with 7 bases matching TRBD1. This CDR3 comprises 15 residues. From germline, CDR1 is SGHTA and CDR2 FQGNSA. With 2 bases clipped from V and 7 bases from J, the junction kept 5 bases outside the gene matches. CDR3 in amino acids: CASSLRARGNSPLHF. The CDR3 DNA sequence: TGTGCCAGCAGCTTAAGGGCCAGGGGGAATTCACCCCTCCACTTT.

This clone occurred a few times. This rearrangement joins TRBV28 to TRBJ2-5, with D possibly being TRBD1 (6 bases). Germline V gene sequence: CDR1 MDHEN, CDR2 SYDVKM. CDR3 length equals 14 residues. Trimming removed 4 bases at V and 2 bases at J, with 11 bases between. The CDR3 sequence is CASSSPDRQETQYF. Written as DNA, the CDR3 is TGTGCCAGCAGTTCTCCGGACAGACAAGAGACCCAGTACTTC.

The chain recombines TRBV5-1 with TRBJ2-3; D is unresolved. The germline gives CDR1 SGHRS, CDR2 YFSETQ. CDR3 size: 14 residues. Trimming left V 0 bases short and J 0 bases short, with 5 bases between. CDR3 loop: CASSLAFSTDTQYF. The DNA of the CDR3 is TGCGCCAGCAGCTTGGCTTTTAGCACAGATACGCAGTATTTT.

This chain links TRBV19 with TRBJ1-5; D unresolved. Between the trimmed V and J ends, which lost 7 bases and 0 bases, there was a span of 10 bases. Germline CDR1 LNHDA, CDR2 SQIVND (reference sequence). This CDR3 has 14 residues. The CDR3 bases are TGTGCCAGTATCCTGGCGAATAGCAATCAGCCCCAGCATTTT. Residues: CASILANSNQPQHF.

V gene TRBV7-2 combines with J gene TRBJ1-2; D is unclear. Trimming pared 1 base from V and 3 bases from J, leaving 12 bases between. The CDR3 has 15 amino acids. CDR1 SGHTA and CDR2 FQGNSA come from the germline V gene. DNA of the CDR3: TGTGCCAGCAGCTTAGTTACGGGAACGTACTATGGCTACACCTTC. It is translated as CASSLVTGTYYGYTF.

The V gene is TRBV27, the J gene TRBJ1-1; D uncertain. Germline V gives CDR1 MNHEY, CDR2 SMNVEV (reference sequence). The CDR3 extends over 13 amino acids. Trimming took 5 bases from V and 7 from J, leaving 14 bases between them. CDR3 DNA: TGTGCCAGCAGTCCGTCAGGTAGCTTTGAAGCTTTCTTT. This gives the protein CASSPSGSFEAFF.

The rearrangement uses TRBV7-3 and TRBJ2-1; 7 bases match TRBD1. The germline V gene encodes CDR1 SGHTA and CDR2 FQGTGA. Trimming took 5 bases from V and 5 from J; bases not matched to a gene: 9. The CDR3 totals 15 residues. This chain's CDR3 is CASSPSRGRDNEQFF. The CDR3 DNA reads TGTGCCAGCAGCCCCTCAAGGGGGCGGGACAATGAGCAGTTCTTC.